This T cell receptor (beta chain) was retrieved from a study of T cell repertoires in cytomegalovirus infection. Study at large: Indications of both CMV infection and matching HLA type were provided by public TCR beta signatures. Broader study findings: Identification of carriers of CMV plus the relevant HLA was performed using cumulative public TCR beta family frequency.

MiXCR was run by TCRdb on the reads, yielding one entry per CDR3 protein. The data show tens of thousands of distinct CDR3 sequences, with 20% to 25% seen just once and around a sixth held by the top ten. On this clonotype itself: What it binds is not known.

This TCR was recovered from a human donor in good health (CMV status not recorded). Some clones in this sample may be carry-over from other donors' samples. Sequences were obtained from PBMCs, sequenced either directly or after in vitro stimulation (not recorded which).

CDR3 DNA sequence: TGTGCCAGCAGTTACTCGATGGGCGGCGAGCAGTACTTC. Translating gives CASSYSMGGEQYF. The chain has TRBV6-5 and TRBJ2-7; D gene uncertain. Germline V gene sequence: CDR1 MNHEY, CDR2 SVGAGI. The CDR3 is 13 residues long. V lost 0 bases to trimming and J lost 6 bases, with 9 bases between them.